This T cell receptor beta chain was obtained from a study of CD8 T cells in Susac syndrome. Findings of the study overall: An acknowledgment was made by the study that its TCR sequencing and HLA analysis involved relatively few individuals.

Sequencing of TCR beta was performed on blood CD8+ T cells and on blood CD4+ T cells. TEMRA cells were FACS-enriched and CD8+ and CD4+ T cells negatively isolated. The V segment lost 5 bases and the J segment 6 bases; nucleotides outside the gene matches: 8. The germline gives CDR1 MNHEY, CDR2 SVGAGI. The CDR3 contains 15 residues. Note on this clonotype: The antigen is not known.

Random hexamers were used to reverse transcribe about 0.5 to 1 ug of RNA. TCR beta CDR3 was amplified by immunoSEQ multiplex PCR. This amplification extended across 54 Vbeta and 13 Jbeta segments. TCRdb reprocessed the immunoSEQ multiplex PCR reads with MiXCR, giving one entry per CDR3 protein. The profile covers some 190,000 distinct CDR3 sequences, with 93% appearing a single time and 0.1% taken by the ten largest. The receptor was isolated from a human donor in good health. Sample: CD4+ T cells from PBMCs. The chain recombines TRBV6-5 with TRBJ1-5; 9 bases line up with TRBD1. CDR3 region: CASSRDREHGQPQHF. CDR3 DNA: TGTGCCAGCAGTCGGGACAGGGAGCACGGTCAGCCCCAGCATTTT.